Reported below is one T cell receptor beta chain. Its antigen is as yet unknown. Deletions cut 10 bases from V and 3 bases from J, with 20 bases between. In germline, CDR1 is WSHSY, CDR2 SAAADI. The length of the CDR3 is 15 residues. At survey level, the immunoSEQ assay was run in its v3.0 version. Profiled with immunoSEQ multiplex PCR; TCRdb holds only in-frame clones, not every one. Here the sample spans 20,000 to 25,000 clones, roughly four fifths being singletons. PBMC samples from each donor numbered at least one pre-ART and at least two post-ART. This record comes from a study of long-term antiretroviral therapy in people with HIV. Findings of the study overall: Post-ART diversity increased but stayed below transplant donor controls. Pre-ART expanded clones dominated the repertoire at every time point. There were no data on ART adherence, viral resistance or therapy changes, a gap that limits inferences about post-ART repertoire changes.

The sequencing used unsorted PBMCs, collected 0.5 years after starting antiretroviral therapy. The TCR was taken from a man between 18 and 35 years old with HIV. This chain connects TRBV10-2 to TRBJ2-3; possibly TRBD1 or TRBD2 for D (6 bases each). The CDR3 here is CATTPGAAGTDTQYF. The CDR3 region has the DNA TGCGCCACCACCCCGGGGGCTGCGGGGACAGATACGCAGTATTTT.